The 9 T cell receptor beta chains reported below all come from one sample, sequenced in a study of quantifying T cell responses using KT2 cells. Whole-study context: cDNA was made from DNase-treated RNA using alpha and beta constant primers.

A single-stranded UMI oligo with SP2 sequence was ligated to cDNA 3' ends. First-round PCR used 4 cycles and beta primers RC1.1 and RC1.2 covering TRBC1 and TRBC2. Each CDR3 protein is one row after TCRdb ran MiXCR on the UMI-ligation and nested PCR reads. This table has fewer than 40,000 distinct CDR3 sequences, more than 7% appearing once. The sequencing input was PBMCs spiked with cells of the T cell clone KT2. These receptors were obtained from a human donor.

This clonotype was counted between two and nine times. The chain has TRBV7-2 and TRBJ1-2, with D uncertain. The CDR3 spans 14 residues. The V end was cut by 1 base, the J end by 4 bases, with 10 bases between. Germline V lookup: CDR1 SGHTA, CDR2 FQGNSA. CDR3 amino acids: CASSLDLGSYGYTF. CDR3 nucleotide sequence: TGTGCCAGCAGCTTAGATTTAGGGTCCTATGGCTACACCTTC.

This clonotype was found many times. The chain links TRBV5-1 to TRBJ2-3, with D unresolved. Germline V gene data show CDR1 as SGHRS and CDR2 as YFSETQ. CDR3 length: 16 residues. The V and J ends lost 0 bases and 0 bases respectively, with 11 bases between them. The CDR3: CASSLEGRLSTDTQYF. CDR3 sequence (DNA): TGCGCCAGCAGCTTGGAGGGCCGCTTGAGCACAGATACGCAGTATTTT. The full variable domain, its missing parts supplied by reference TRBV5-1 and TRBJ2-3, is KAGVTQTPRYLIKTRGQQVTLSCSPISGHRSVSWYQQTPGQGLQFLFEYFSETQRNKGNFPGRFSGRQFSNSRSEMNVSTLELGDSALYLCASSLEGRLSTDTQYFGPGTRLTVL.

This clonotype was seen a handful of times. The chain combines TRBV5-1 with TRBJ2-5, with D maybe TRBD2 (5 bases). V was trimmed by 4 bases and J by 2 bases, leaving 15 bases between them. The CDR3 is 15 residues long. Germline CDR1 is SGHRS and CDR2 is YFSETQ. The CDR3 DNA reads as TGCGCCAGCAGCCTAAACCCCGGAGGACAAGAGACCCAGTACTTC. Translation: CASSLNPGGQETQYF.

This clonotype was seen repeatedly, ten times or more. This rearrangement joins TRBV2 to TRBJ1-6; TRBD1 matches at 9 bases. The germline gives CDR1 SNHLY, CDR2 FYNNEI. V was pared by 6 bases and J by 7 bases, with 4 bases of the junction left unmatched. The CDR3 is made up of 14 amino acids. The CDR3 here is CASSPGTGNSPLHF. The CDR3 DNA reads TGTGCCAGCAGCCCCGGGACAGGGAATTCACCCCTCCACTTT.

The table lists this clonotype with many counts. The chain joins TRBV29-1 to TRBJ2-3; D call uncertain. V was cut by 8 bases and J by 6 bases, with 21 bases left in between. The germline gives CDR1 SQVTM, CDR2 ANQGSEA. The CDR3 consists of 14 residues. The CDR3 sequence: CSSCGVGSTDTQYF. As DNA, the CDR3 is TGCAGCTCCTGCGGAGTCGGATCCACGGATACGCAGTATTTT.

This chain links TRBV19 with TRBJ2-4; D uncertain. The germline V gene encodes CDR1 LNHDA and CDR2 SQIVND (reference sequence). The CDR3 spans 13 residues. V was cut by 10 bases and J by 4 bases, with 14 bases left in between. CDR3 residues: CATKPGRKNIQYF. For the CDR3, the DNA is TGTGCCACCAAACCAGGACGGAAAAACATTCAGTACTTC.

V is TRBV27 and J is TRBJ1-5, with 9 nucleotides matching TRBD1. J lost 4 bases, V lost 4 bases, and 5 bases had no gene match. The germline V gene has CDR1 MNHEY and CDR2 SMNVEV (reference sequence). This CDR3 has 15 amino acids. The DNA for the CDR3 is TGTGCCAGCAGTTCGGCGGGGACAGGGAATCAGCCCCAGCATTTT. Translated: CASSSAGTGNQPQHF.

The J gene is TRBJ2-7, the V gene TRBV10-2; unclear D gene. The CDR3 has 13 residues. Germline CDR1 is WSHSY and CDR2 is SAAADI. V was clipped by 3 bases and J by 3 bases, with 9 bases between them. The CDR3 coding sequence is TGCGCCAGCAGTGATATAGGTTACTACGAGCAGTACTTC. Translation: CASSDIGYYEQYF.

This clonotype has only a few counts. The chain uses TRBV5-4 and TRBJ2-7; 7 nucleotides line up with TRBD1. CDR1 and CDR2 from the germline V gene are SGHNT and YYREEE (reference sequence). V was clipped by 4 bases and J by 2 bases; unmatched bases: 9. The CDR3 has 15 amino acids. CDR3 region: CASSVGDRIPYEQYF. In DNA form, the CDR3 reads TGTGCCAGCAGCGTGGGGGACAGAATCCCCTACGAGCAGTACTTC.